Shown below are 17 T cell receptor beta chains from a single sample sequenced in a study of T cells in Graves' hyperthyroidism and ophthalmopathy. RNA transcripts served as the template for amplifying TCR beta CDR3 regions. In the first-round RT-PCR of the TCR CDR3, the HTBI primer set was used. Via MiXCR, TCRdb re-called the multiplex PCR reads, giving one row per CDR3 protein. In the table there are about 400,000 distinct CDR3 sequences, around 15% of which are singletons. Sequencing used blood. The receptors were sampled from a woman between 18 and 29 years old with Graves' hyperthyroidism.

At least ten counts were recorded for this clonotype. The rearrangement links TRBV14 to TRBJ1-2; D uncertain. The CDR3 length is 14 residues. Germline CDR1 and CDR2: SGHDN and FVKESK. V was trimmed by 5 bases and J by 2 bases, leaving 12 bases between them. CDR3 sequence reads: CASSTSTPNYGYTF. In DNA form, the CDR3 reads TGTGCCAGCAGCACCTCCACACCCAACTATGGCTACACCTTC.

This clonotype was recorded at least ten times. The gene calls are TRBV6-2 or TRBV6-3 and TRBJ1-1; D uncertain. The V gene's germline CDR1 is MNHEY and CDR2 SVGEGT. This CDR3 spans 12 amino acids. V gave up 3 bases and J gave up 3 bases, with 5 bases separating them. CDR3 bases: TGTGCCAGCAGTTATTTGTACACTGAAGCTTTCTTT. This translates into CASSYLYTEAFF.

This clonotype was seen ten or more times. The genes are TRBV7-9 and TRBJ2-1; 16 bases agree with TRBD2. J gave up 8 bases and V 5 bases, and 6 bases lay outside the gene matches. This CDR3 is built from 16 residues. The germline V gene has CDR1 SEHNR and CDR2 FQNEAQ (reference sequence). CDR3 nucleotide sequence: TGTGCCAGCAGCCCAGGGACTAGCGGGAGGGTGGATGAGCAGTTCTTC. Amino acids: CASSPGTSGRVDEQFF.

The chain employs TRBV7-2 and TRBJ2-2; TRBD2 matches at 10 bases. Losses at the gene ends were 5 bases for V and 7 bases for J; bases not matched to a gene: 7. Germline V gene data show CDR1 as SGHTA and CDR2 as FQGNSA. The CDR3 consists of 15 residues. The CDR3 is CASSVGLAEHGELFF. Here the CDR3 DNA reads TGTGCCAGCAGCGTCGGACTAGCGGAACACGGGGAGCTGTTTTTT.

Remarks on this clonotype: A much larger clone is a single base away; this may be a read error. The gene calls are TRBV12-3 or TRBV12-4 and TRBJ1-1; the D is unclear. The CDR3 runs to 12 residues. This chain's CDR3 is CASRVVNTEASF. The CDR3 region has the DNA TGTGCCAGTAGAGTCGTGAACACTGAAGCTTCCTTT.

This clonotype was seen a handful of times. A clone one base away is much larger, so this may be a read error. CDR3 sequence (DNA): TGTGCCAGCAGCTTAGTGGGACAGGGTAGCAACTACGAGCAGTTCTTC. Encoded protein: CASSLVGQGSNYEQFF. The rearrangement uses TRBV7-9 and TRBJ2-7, with 9 bases matching TRBD1. The DNA end lines up better with TRBJ2-1; the J call may be wrong. CDR3 length: 16 residues. Germline CDR1 SEHNR, CDR2 FQNEAQ (reference sequence).

The V call is TRBV14, the J call TRBJ1-3; no firm D call. The length of the CDR3 is 14 residues. V was pared by 10 bases and J by 1 base, with 14 bases between. Germline V CDR1 and CDR2: SGHDN, FVKESK. The DNA for the CDR3 is TGTGCCACACGACCCATTGGATCTGGAAACACCATATATTTT. This codes for CATRPIGSGNTIYF.

This clonotype was picked up a small number of times. The chain is built from TRBV5-5 and TRBJ1-6, with D perhaps TRBD1 (5 bases). Trimming took off 2 bases at V and 10 bases at J, with 13 bases between the two ends. The CDR3 is 14 residues long. Germline values: CDR1 SGHKS, CDR2 YYEKEE (reference sequence). The CDR3 reads CASSFGAGTSPLHF. CDR3 coding DNA: TGTGCCAGCAGCTTCGGGGCAGGCACCTCACCCCTCCACTTT. Full variable domain (remainder filled in from reference TRBV5-5 and TRBJ1-6): DAGVTQSPTHLIKTRGQQVTLRCSPISGHKSVSWYQQVLGQGPQFIFQYYEKEERGRGNFPDRFSARQFPNYSSELNVNALLLGDSALYLCASSFGAGTSPLHFGNGTRLTVT.

The rearrangement uses TRBV27 and TRBJ1-5; D uncertain. With 6 bases removed from V and 4 bases from J, the gap between germline ends came to 16 bases. CDR3 size: 15 residues. The germline gives CDR1 MNHEY, CDR2 SMNVEV (reference sequence). The CDR3 region is CASSKQTTDNQPQHF. The DNA of the CDR3 is TGTGCCAGCAGCAAACAAACTACTGATAATCAGCCCCAGCATTTT.

Ten or more counts support this clonotype. The DNA is omitted, as the CDR3 cannot be located on it reliably, and the CDR3 follows TCRdb's listing. V and J are TRBV27 and TRBJ2-1; TRBD2, the table's D call, lacks a check against the DNA. Germline V gene sequence: CDR1 MNHEY, CDR2 SMNVEV (reference sequence). The CDR3 is 18 amino acids in total, end residues counted. CDR3 sequence reads: CASSSSRLAGGGWGEQFF.

This clonotype was counted many times. The chain combines TRBV2 with TRBJ1-6, with 7 bases matching TRBD1. After removal of 6 bases from V and 7 bases from J, the junction contained 9 bases not matched to a gene. CDR3 length: 15 amino acids. Germline V gene lookup returns CDR1 SNHLY and CDR2 FYNNEI. CDR3 loop: CASSSNTGANSPLHF. The CDR3 DNA sequence: TGTGCCAGCAGCTCCAATACAGGGGCGAATTCACCCCTCCACTTT.

This clonotype came up many times. This chain joins TRBV29-1 and TRBJ2-1; tentatively, D is TRBD1 (6 bases). The V end lost 1 base, the J end lost 2 bases, and 24 bases lay between the germline ends. From germline, CDR1 is SQVTM and CDR2 ANQGSEA. This CDR3 is built from 19 residues. CDR3 loop: CSVEGSAGAESGTYNEQFF. The CDR3 DNA sequence: TGCAGCGTTGAAGGTTCGGCAGGGGCCGAATCTGGGACCTACAATGAGCAGTTCTTC.

This clonotype was recorded many times. The chain combines TRBV27 with TRBJ1-2; D is ambiguous. This CDR3 contains 14 residues. The germline gives CDR1 MNHEY, CDR2 SMNVEV (reference sequence). Between the trimmed V and J ends, which lost 3 bases and 1 base, there was a span of 9 bases. Here the CDR3 reads CASSFRRLNYGYTF. The CDR3 bases are TGTGCCAGCAGTTTTCGACGGCTTAACTATGGCTACACCTTC.

This clonotype was picked up a small number of times. The V gene is TRBV6-2 or TRBV6-3, the J gene TRBJ2-7; TRBD1 matches at 8 bases. The V and J ends lost 11 bases and 7 bases, in that order; junction bases with no gene match: 10. The V gene's germline CDR1 is MNHEY and CDR2 SVGEGT. This CDR3 spans 12 amino acids. Here the CDR3 reads CAVSHRDREQYF. CDR3 DNA: TGTGCCGTTTCGCACCGGGACAGGGAGCAGTACTTC.

This clonotype was seen a handful of times. One base away lies a much larger clone, so this may be a sequencing read error. The V and J genes are TRBV28 and TRBJ1-2; the D gene is possibly TRBD1 (5 bases). Per the germline V gene, CDR1 is MDHEN and CDR2 is SYDVKM. The CDR3 consists of 13 residues. The CDR3 sequence is CACRTTNAYGYTF. The DNA of the CDR3 is TGTGCCTGCAGGACAACCAACGCCTATGGCTACACCTTC.

This clonotype was counted many times. This chain links TRBV20-1 with TRBJ2-7, with 13 bases lining up with TRBD2. With 3 bases clipped from V and 2 bases from J, the junction kept 1 base outside the gene matches. The CDR3 covers 14 residues. Per germline, CDR1 DFQATT and CDR2 SNEGSKA (reference sequence). CDR3 sequence: CSARGTSGTYEQYF. CDR3 bases: TGCAGTGCTAGGGGGACTAGCGGGACCTACGAGCAGTACTTC.

V gene TRBV4-3 combines with J gene TRBJ2-7; TRBD2 might be the D (5 bases). V lost 4 bases and J lost 7, with 20 bases in between. This CDR3 spans 15 amino acids. Germline assignment: CDR1 LGHNA and CDR2 YSLEER. CDR3 residues: CASSRKLSGGEEQYF. The CDR3 coding sequence is TGCGCCAGCAGCCGCAAGTTGTCCGGAGGCGAGGAGCAGTACTTC.